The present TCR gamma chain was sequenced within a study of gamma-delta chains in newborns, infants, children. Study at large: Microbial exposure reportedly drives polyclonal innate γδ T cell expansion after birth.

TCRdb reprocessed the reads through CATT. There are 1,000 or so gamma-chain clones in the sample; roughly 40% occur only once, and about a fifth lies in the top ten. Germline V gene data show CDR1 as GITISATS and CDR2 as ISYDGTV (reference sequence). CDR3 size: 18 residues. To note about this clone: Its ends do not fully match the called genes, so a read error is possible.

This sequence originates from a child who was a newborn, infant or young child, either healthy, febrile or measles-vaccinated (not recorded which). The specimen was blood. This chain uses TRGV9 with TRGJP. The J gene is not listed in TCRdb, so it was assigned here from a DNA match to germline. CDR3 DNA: TGTGCCTTGTGGGAGGTGCAAGGGCAAGAGTCGGGCAAAAAAATCAAGGTATTT. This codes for CALWEVQGQESGKKIKVF.